This T cell receptor beta chain was profiled in a study of identical twins. A single record per CDR3 protein comes from TCRdb applying MiXCR to the 5' RACE reads. This sample has more than 1.5 million distinct CDR3 sequences, with more than 30% found just once. This clonotype was observed a handful of times. Looked up from germline, CDR1 is SEHNR and CDR2 is FQNEAQ (reference sequence). The ends lost 5 bases at V and 4 bases at J; junction bases unmatched: 7. The CDR3 totals 14 residues. The clonotype comes from a newborn girl in good health. Material for sequencing was cord blood. The J gene is TRBJ1-2, the V gene TRBV7-9; TRBD1 aligns across 7 bases. CDR3 nucleotide sequence: TGTGCCAGCAGCGCTAGGACAGGCTCCTATGGCTACACCTTC. It specifies CASSARTGSYGYTF.